This T cell receptor (beta chain) stems from a study of T cells in narcolepsy (dated by TCRdb to 2017 to 2018). General notes on the study: Patients with narcolepsy type 1 or type 2 (NT1, NT2) were enrolled in the study together with healthy control donors. To look for autoreactive T cells in narcolepsy patients that target self-antigens of hypocretin neurons (hypocretin, TRIB2), the study used TCR Vbeta sequencing to follow clonotypes in blood and CSF.

Study-wide conclusions, independent of this receptor: According to the report, autoreactive clonotypes were detected serially in the blood of the same patients and of different patients, but not in healthy controls. In plots comparing CSF and blood CD4+ T cell clonotypes from the same patient, HCRT-specific and TRIB2-specific autoreactive clonotypes were highlighted. Numbers of sequenced blood memory CD4+ clonotypes were comparable, with averages of about 39,494 in patients and fewer than 35,000 in controls. Some blood memory CD4+ repertoires from patients and controls contained no sequences matching autoreactive T cell clones.

Points on this clone: There is no known antigen for this receptor. No much larger clone exists at a distance of one base, and base qualities are not known.

V gives up 6 bases and J gives up 0 bases, and the segment between their germline ends measures 21 bases. The CDR3 covers 17 residues, taking in both the cysteine and the phenylalanine. Of all the DNA, just the CDR3 is kept, 51 bases in frame from base 1. Reading the germline V gene (reference sequence) gives CDR1 GTSNPN and CDR2 SVGIG. The library relied on the immunoSEQ multiplex PCR assay. Sourced from immuneACCESS, this table was stored by TCRdb with only in-frame sequences that have V and J called. A share of the clones is absent; for the studies checked, an unresolved V gene accounts for under half, and the remainder has no known explanation. The sample table holds fewer than 30,000 clones, of which more than 70% were seen once. The ten most abundant clones make up around 1.2% of the sample. For TCR Vbeta sequencing, memory CD4+ T cells were sorted ex vivo from the peripheral blood of both healthy controls and narcolepsy patients.

The clonotype was recovered from a human donor with narcolepsy. Input material: CD45RA- memory CD4+ T cells from PBMCs. According to the study, the label for this sample's cell subset or site signals: memory T cells sorted ex vivo from peripheral blood. This chain joins TRBV30 to TRBJ1-5, with the D gene uncertain. The DNA sequence follows: TGTGCCTGTTCCTTTAGCCCCCTGGAAAATAGCAATCAGCCCCAGCATTTT. Translated, this is CACSFSPLENSNQPQHF.